The 26 T cell receptor beta chains listed next were all sequenced from one sample in a study of blood T cell repertoires in COVID-19. Assay: immunoSEQ multiplex PCR; the TCRdb copy retains only in-frame clones and omits some. The sample consists of some 130,000 clones, roughly 90% of them appearing once. Input material: peripheral blood. The source is a man between 65 and 85 years old with active COVID-19.

This clone was counted between two and nine times. V is TRBV7-2 and J is TRBJ2-6, with 8 bases aligning to TRBD1. The CDR3 covers 18 residues. Per the germline V gene, CDR1 is SGHTA and CDR2 is FQGNSA. With V trimmed by 1 base and J by 2 bases, 7 bases remained unmatched. CDR3 residues: CASSLGPGGATGANVLTF. As DNA, the CDR3 is TGTGCCAGCAGCTTAGGCCCAGGGGGCGCAACTGGGGCCAACGTCCTGACTTTC.

The chain has TRBV24-1 and TRBJ2-1; perhaps TRBD2 as D (6 bases). The CDR3 totals 12 residues. The germline V and J ends were trimmed by 7 bases and 9 bases, with 12 bases remaining between them. Germline CDR1 KGHDR, CDR2 SFDVKD. The CDR3 DNA reads as TGTGCCACCAGCGCCAAAGCGGGTGAGCAGTTCTTC. Its protein is CATSAKAGEQFF.

A remark on this clone: An end of the junction differs from the germline gene, which may be a read error. This chain uses TRBV6-1 with TRBJ2-1, with D possibly TRBD2 on 6 matching bases. This CDR3 is built from 15 residues. Germline V gene lookup returns CDR1 MNHNS and CDR2 SASEGT. Written as DNA, the CDR3 is TGTGCCAGCAGTGACATTCGGGGGTCCTCCAATGAGCAGTTCTTC. It encodes CASSDIRGSSNEQFF.

The CDR3 DNA sequence: TGCGCCAGCAGCCAAGATGCCGCAGCTAACTATGGCTACACCTTC. Translation gives CASSQDAAANYGYTF. This chain joins TRBV4-3 and TRBJ1-2; D unclear. Between the trimmed V and J ends, which lost 0 bases and 0 bases, there was a span of 8 bases. This CDR3 is built from 15 residues. Germline V gives CDR1 LGHNA, CDR2 YSLEER.

The V gene is TRBV6-2 or TRBV6-3, the J gene TRBJ1-2; D gene uncertain. The CDR3 sequence is 11 residues long. The germline V and J ends were trimmed by 2 bases and 8 bases, with 6 bases remaining between them. Germline V lookup: CDR1 MNHEY, CDR2 SVGEGT. CDR3 coding DNA: TGTGCCAGCAGTTACACGAGGGGCTACACCTTC. As protein: CASSYTRGYTF.

The gene calls are TRBV6-4 and TRBJ2-7, with 12 bases that match TRBD2. This CDR3 comprises 15 residues. V trimming: 6 bases; J trimming: 5 bases; junction bases outside the gene matches: 8. Germline values: CDR1 MRHNA, CDR2 SNTAGT. The CDR3 region has the DNA TGTGCCAGCAGCGTGACTAGCGGGAGACCCCACGAGCAGTACTTC. Residues: CASSVTSGRPHEQYF.

The J gene is TRBJ1-1, the V gene TRBV7-9, with 10 bases fitting TRBD1. CDR1 SEHNR and CDR2 FQNEAQ come from the germline V gene (reference sequence). V shed 3 bases, J shed 6 bases, and the junction held 7 bases outside the gene matches. This CDR3 contains 15 residues. CDR3 bases: TGTGCCAGCAGCTTGAGGGACAGGGGAACTGCTGAAGCTTTCTTT. Translation: CASSLRDRGTAEAFF.

The rearrangement links TRBV19 to TRBJ2-5; no firm D call. V gave up 2 bases and J gave up 5 bases, with 9 bases separating them. Germline V lookup: CDR1 LNHDA, CDR2 SQIVND (reference sequence). The CDR3 sequence is 13 residues long. The CDR3 nucleotides read TGTGCCAGTAGTATAATAGCATTTGAGACCCAGTACTTC. This encodes CASSIIAFETQYF.

The chain carries TRBV14 and TRBJ2-1; maybe TRBD2 (6 bases). V was cut by 4 bases and J by 2 bases, with 12 bases left in between. The CDR3 is 15 residues long. CDR1 and CDR2 (germline): SGHDN, FVKESK. CDR3 amino acids: CASSPRGTTYNEQFF. The CDR3 nucleotides are TGTGCCAGCAGCCCCCGGGGGACCACCTACAATGAGCAGTTCTTC.

CDR3 in amino acids: CASKKTVNTEAFF. In nucleotides, the CDR3 is TGTGCCAGCAAGAAGACAGTGAACACTGAAGCTTTCTTT. This chain links TRBV2 with TRBJ1-1; a weak D match, TRBD1 (5 bases). The V gene lost 7 bases and the J gene lost 0 bases, with 9 bases spanning the gap. CDR3 length: 13 amino acids. Germline values: CDR1 SNHLY, CDR2 FYNNEI.

The V call is TRBV24-1, the J call TRBJ1-1; the D gene is possibly TRBD1 (6 bases). Per the germline V gene, CDR1 is KGHDR and CDR2 is SFDVKD. This CDR3 has 14 amino acids. V shed 11 bases and J shed 4 bases, with 19 bases lying between them. The CDR3 sequence is CAIKDNREGTEAFF. The CDR3 bases are TGTGCCATTAAGGATAACAGGGAGGGCACTGAAGCTTTCTTT.

V and J are TRBV25-1 and TRBJ2-3; D is perhaps TRBD2 (5 bases). The V and J ends lost 7 bases and 0 bases respectively, with 14 bases between them. Germline V lookup: CDR1 MGHDK, CDR2 SYGVNS. CDR3 length: 15 residues. DNA of the CDR3: TGTGCCAGCACCAAAATCGGGGAAAGCACAGATACGCAGTATTTT. Protein sequence: CASTKIGESTDTQYF.

The V gene is TRBV28, the J gene TRBJ1-5, with 7 nucleotides matching TRBD1. The V segment lost 4 bases and the J segment 1 base; nucleotides outside the gene matches: 4. Germline lookup yields CDR1 MDHEN and CDR2 SYDVKM. The CDR3 loop spans 15 amino acids. CDR3 DNA sequence: TGTGCCAGCAGTTCACCGGGACAGAGCAATCAGCCCCAGCATTTT. Residues: CASSSPGQSNQPQHF.

The V and J genes are TRBV12-3 or TRBV12-4 and TRBJ1-4; D call uncertain. The germline V and J ends were trimmed by 6 bases and 10 bases, with 15 bases remaining between them. The CDR3 length is 13 residues. CDR3 region: CASRPTNQAKLFF. The CDR3 region has the DNA TGTGCCAGCAGACCCACAAACCAGGCAAAACTGTTTTTT.

The chain links TRBV5-1 to TRBJ2-7, with a possible D match to TRBD2 (6 bases). Germline V gene sequence: CDR1 SGHRS, CDR2 YFSETQ. Trimming pared 5 bases from V and 3 bases from J, leaving 9 bases between. CDR3 length: 12 residues. The DNA of the CDR3 is TGCGCCAGCAGTCGGGACTTCTACGAGCAGTACTTC. This encodes CASSRDFYEQYF.

The chain recombines TRBV3-1 (or the pseudogene TRBV3-2) with TRBJ2-3; no clear D gene. Germline values: CDR1 LGHDT, CDR2 YNNKEL (reference sequence). This CDR3 is built from 15 residues. V lost 4 bases and J 0 bases, leaving 11 bases between the germline ends. The CDR3 loop reads CASSPRRRSTDTQYF. Written as DNA, the CDR3 is TGTGCCAGCAGCCCCCGGAGACGGAGCACAGATACGCAGTATTTT.

This chain joins TRBV15 and TRBJ2-1, with 9 positions matching TRBD2. CDR1 and CDR2 from the germline V gene are LNHNV and YYDKDF (reference sequence). The ends lost 1 base at V and 4 bases at J; junction bases unmatched: 5. The CDR3 is 16 residues long. The CDR3 coding sequence is TGTGCCACCAGCAGAGTGGTGGCGGGAGGGTACAATGAGCAGTTCTTC. Protein product: CATSRVVAGGYNEQFF.

V and J are TRBV18 and TRBJ2-3, with D unresolved. The germline CDR1 and CDR2 sequences are KGHSH and LQKENI. The CDR3 has 13 amino acids. V was clipped by 4 bases and J by 1 base, with 6 bases between them. CDR3 loop: CASSLRGTDTQYF. CDR3 DNA sequence: TGTGCCAGCTCACTCCGTGGCACAGATACGCAGTATTTT. Filled out from reference TRBV18 and TRBJ2-3, the complete variable domain reads NAGVMQNPRHLVRRRGQEARLRCSPMKGHSHVYWYRQLPEEGLKFMVYLQKENIIDESGMPKERFSAEFPKEGPSILRIQQVVRGDSAAYFCASSLRGTDTQYFGPGTRLTVL.

This clone has only one observation. The rearrangement joins TRBV19 to TRBJ1-1, with D unresolved. The CDR3 consists of 16 residues. Between the trimmed V and J ends, which lost 3 bases and 5 bases, there was a span of 19 bases. Per the germline V gene, CDR1 is LNHDA and CDR2 is SQIVND (reference sequence). The CDR3 here is CASSIFNGGSRTEAFF. For the CDR3, the DNA is TGTGCCAGTAGTATCTTTAATGGCGGGAGTCGAACTGAAGCTTTCTTT.

This clone was counted between two and nine times. V is TRBV4-3 and J is TRBJ1-6; D unresolved. The CDR3 has 14 residues. V was trimmed by 6 bases and J by 7 bases, leaving 13 bases between them. Germline V gene sequence: CDR1 LGHNA, CDR2 YSLEER. The CDR3 here is CASRWATPNSPLHF. The CDR3 coding sequence is TGCGCCAGCAGGTGGGCCACGCCGAATTCACCCCTCCACTTT.

This clone was observed a single time. The rearrangement links TRBV27 to TRBJ1-2; 7 bases match TRBD1. Germline assignment: CDR1 MNHEY and CDR2 SMNVEV (reference sequence). The CDR3 is 15 amino acids. V trimming: 7 bases; J trimming: 8 bases; junction bases outside the gene matches: 16. CDR3 loop: CASTLHRDSIRGYTF. The DNA for the CDR3 is TGTGCCAGCACTCTTCACCGGGACAGTATTCGGGGCTACACCTTC.

This clone was seen a single time. CDR3 sequence reads: CASSGDRLHGNTIYF. CDR3 nucleotide sequence: TGTGCCAGCTCGGGGGACAGGTTGCATGGAAACACCATATATTTT. V and J are TRBV18 and TRBJ1-3, with TRBD1 matching 8 bases. The V and J ends lost 6 bases and 3 bases, in that order; junction bases with no gene match: 7. The CDR3 length is 15 residues. Germline V gives CDR1 KGHSH, CDR2 LQKENI.

This clone has just one count. The V call is TRBV18, the J call TRBJ1-1, with a tentative D call TRBD1 (5 bases). The CDR3 consists of 15 residues. With 2 bases removed from V and 2 bases from J, the gap between germline ends came to 12 bases. Germline CDR1 is KGHSH and CDR2 is LQKENI. CDR3 residues: CASSPTTGSNTEAFF. The DNA for the CDR3 is TGTGCCAGCTCACCAACAACAGGTTCCAACACTGAAGCTTTCTTT.

This clone has only a few counts. The chain joins TRBV5-4 to TRBJ1-5; 9 bases match TRBD1. After removal of 7 bases from V and 7 bases from J, the junction contained 27 bases not matched to a gene. The germline V gene has CDR1 SGHNT and CDR2 YYREEE (reference sequence). This CDR3 is 20 amino acids long. The CDR3 nucleotides are TGTGCCAGCTCAAAGGACCGGGACAGGGCCTTTACGTGTCGAAGGCAGCCCCAGCATTTT. It codes for CASSKDRDRAFTCRRQPQHF.

The chain has TRBV3-1 (or the pseudogene TRBV3-2) and TRBJ2-2, with 8 bases lining up with TRBD2. Germline trimming cut 3 bases from V and 3 bases from J; bases unmatched to any gene: 6. The germline gives CDR1 LGHDT, CDR2 YNNKEL (reference sequence). The CDR3 has 16 amino acids. The CDR3 is CASSHSPAGDTGELFF. The DNA of the CDR3 is TGTGCCAGCAGCCATAGTCCAGCGGGAGACACCGGGGAGCTGTTTTTT.

This clone was seen just once. The chain joins TRBV2 to TRBJ2-5; TRBD1 might be the D (5 bases). V was pared by 8 bases and J by 3 bases, with 10 bases between. Germline lookup yields CDR1 SNHLY and CDR2 FYNNEI. This CDR3 comprises 12 residues. The chain's CDR3 is CASGQVEETQYF. As DNA, the CDR3 is TGTGCCAGCGGACAAGTAGAAGAGACCCAGTACTTC. Full variable domain (remainder filled in from reference TRBV2 and TRBJ2-5): EPEVTQTPSHQVTQMGQEVILRCVPISNHLYFYWYRQILGQKVEFLVSFYNNEISEKSEIFDDQFSVERPDGSNFTLKIRSTKLEDSAMYFCASGQVEETQYFGPGTRLLVL.